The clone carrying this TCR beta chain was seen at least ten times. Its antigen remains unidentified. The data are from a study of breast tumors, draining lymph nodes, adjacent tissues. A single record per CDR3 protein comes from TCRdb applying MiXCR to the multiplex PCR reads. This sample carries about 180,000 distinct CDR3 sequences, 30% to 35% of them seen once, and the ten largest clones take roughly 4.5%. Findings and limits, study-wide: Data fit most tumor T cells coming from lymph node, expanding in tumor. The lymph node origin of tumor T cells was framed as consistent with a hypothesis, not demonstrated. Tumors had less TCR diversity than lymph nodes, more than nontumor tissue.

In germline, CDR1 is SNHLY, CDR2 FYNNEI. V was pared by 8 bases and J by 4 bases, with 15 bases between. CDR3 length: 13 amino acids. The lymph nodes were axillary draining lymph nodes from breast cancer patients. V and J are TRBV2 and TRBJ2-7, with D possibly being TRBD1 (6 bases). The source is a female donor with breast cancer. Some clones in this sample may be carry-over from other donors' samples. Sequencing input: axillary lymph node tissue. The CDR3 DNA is TGTGCCAGCCTGGACAGCGTAGGGTACGAGCAGTACTTC. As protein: CASLDSVGYEQYF.